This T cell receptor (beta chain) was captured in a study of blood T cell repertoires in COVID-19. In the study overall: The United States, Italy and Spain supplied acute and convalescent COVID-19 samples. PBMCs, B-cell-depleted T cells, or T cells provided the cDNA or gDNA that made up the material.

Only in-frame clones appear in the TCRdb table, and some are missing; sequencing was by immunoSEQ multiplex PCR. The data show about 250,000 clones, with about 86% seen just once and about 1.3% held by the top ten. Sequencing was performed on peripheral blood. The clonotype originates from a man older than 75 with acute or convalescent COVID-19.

The CDR3 DNA sequence: TGTGCCAGCAGTAGAATGGCAGGGTTTGGCTACACCTTC. Protein product: CASSRMAGFGYTF. The chain recombines TRBV9 with TRBJ1-2; weak D call: TRBD1 (5 bases). This CDR3 is 13 amino acids long. Trimming stripped 5 bases from V and 7 bases from J, with 15 bases between. Germline V lookup: CDR1 SGDLS, CDR2 YYNGEE. Using reference TRBV9 and TRBJ1-2 for the parts outside the CDR3, the full variable domain is DSGVTQTPKHLITATGQRVTLRCSPRSGDLSVYWYQQSLDQGLQFLIQYYNGEERAKGNILERFSAQQFPDLHSELNLSSLELGDSALYFCASSRMAGFGYTFGSGTRLTVV.